The rows below give T cell receptor beta chains drawn from one sample of a study of blood T cell repertoires in COVID-19. Method: immunoSEQ multiplex PCR; TCRdb's copy keeps in-frame clones and lacks some. Among a few hundred thousand clones listed, approximately 90% were seen once. Sequencing was carried out using peripheral blood. These receptors all stem from a man aged 18-30 years with active or convalescent COVID-19. The CDR3 runs from the conserved cysteine through the conserved F or W. The D gene is left open where the match is weak. A clone size is listed for some rows: how often the clone was seen (once, few, many), or a class if it is expanded.

few,TRBV5-1,TRBJ2-2,TRBD2,TGCGCCAGCAGCTTGTGGGGCCCGAACCCGGGACTAGCGGGAGGGATCACCGGGGAGCTGTTTTTT,CASSLWGPNPGLAGGITGELFF
-,TRBV30,TRBJ2-7,TRBD1,TGTGCCTCCGCCGGGACAGGGGGCCCCGAGCAGTACTTC,CASAGTGGPEQYF
-,TRBV7-3,TRBJ2-6,TRBD2,TGTGCCAGCAAATTAGCGGGAGATGGGGCCAACGTCCTGACTTTC,CASKLAGDGANVLTF
-,TRBV19,TRBJ1-5,-,TGTGCCAGTAGTCCAAGGGGTCAGCCCCAGCATTTT,CASSPRGQPQHF
once,TRBV6-6,TRBJ1-5,-,TGTGCCAGCAAGGGGGAGACAGTCGAAAATCAGCCCCAGCATTTT,CASKGETVENQPQHF
few,TRBV7-7,TRBJ1-1,-,TGTGCCAGCAGCAGCTCATTGAACACTGAAGCTTTCTTT,CASSSSLNTEAFF
few,TRBV9,TRBJ1-4,-,TGTGCCAGCAGCGTAGGGAGGGTAGAGGAAAAACTGTTTTTT,CASSVGRVEEKLFF
once,TRBV7-2,TRBJ1-2,-,TGTGCCAGCAGCTTTGGCGGGCAGACTAACTATGGCTACACCTTC,CASSFGGQTNYGYTF
few,TRBV27,TRBJ2-7,TRBD2,TGTGCCAGCAGTGTGGGACTAGCGGGAGATGCGAACCAGTACTTC,CASSVGLAGDANQYF
-,TRBV6-2/TRBV6-3,TRBJ2-7,-,TGTGCCAGCAGCGAGGGTGTGAAGGACGAGCAGTACTTC,CASSEGVKDEQYF
-,TRBV2,TRBJ1-6,-,TGTGCCAGCAAATTGAACAGCAATTCACCCCTCCACTTT,CASKLNSNSPLHF
-,TRBV7-9,TRBJ1-1,TRBD1,TGTGCCAGCAGCCGCAAATGGGACAGGGAAAACACTGAAGCTTTCTTT,CASSRKWDRENTEAFF
-,TRBV19,TRBJ1-6,-,TGTGCCAGTAGTCTGGCCCCGGGGGGGACTTCACCCCTCCACTTT,CASSLAPGGTSPLHF
-,TRBV4-1,TRBJ1-2,-,TGCGCCAGCAGCCAAGACTTCTTAAACTATGGCTACACCTTC,CASSQDFLNYGYTF
-,TRBV11-3,TRBJ1-1,-,TGTGCCAGCAGCTTAGAAAACAGGGTGCCGAATCTACGGAACACTGAAGCTTTCTTT,CASSLENRVPNLRNTEAFF
-,TRBV12-3/TRBV12-4,TRBJ2-7,-,TGTGCCAGCAGTTTAACCAGGTTCCACGAGCAGTACTTC,CASSLTRFHEQYF
-,TRBV27,TRBJ2-2,TRBD2,TGTGCCAGCAGATTAGCGGGGGCGAACACCGGGGAGCTGTTTTTT,CASRLAGANTGELFF
-,TRBV9,TRBJ2-3,-,TGTGCCAGCAGCGTAGGAGCGGCGGGAACGCAGTATTTT,CASSVGAAGTQYF
-,TRBV3-1/TRBV3-2,TRBJ2-5,TRBD2,TGTGCCAGCAGCCAAGGCGTAGCGGGAAGCCAAGAGACCCAGTACTTC,CASSQGVAGSQETQYF
-,TRBV24-1,TRBJ2-2,TRBD2,TGTGCCACCAGTGATTTTGTACTAGCGGGCACCGGGGAGCTGTTTTTT,CATSDFVLAGTGELFF
-,TRBV12-3/TRBV12-4,TRBJ2-7,-,TGTGCCAGCAGTTCCGACAGATTCTACGAGCAGTACTTC,CASSSDRFYEQYF
-,TRBV6-1,TRBJ2-7,-,TGTGCCAGCCTCGAGGGACATACAAGCTCCTACGAGCAGTACTTC,CASLEGHTSSYEQYF
-,TRBV19,TRBJ1-1,-,TGTGCCAGTAGTTTTTCAGGGGTGATCACTGAAGCTTTCTTT,CASSFSGVITEAFF
-,TRBV7-2,TRBJ2-3,TRBD2,TGTGCCAGCAGCTTATCACTAGCGGGTGTGGATACGCAGTATTTT,CASSLSLAGVDTQYF
-,TRBV30,TRBJ2-4,TRBD2,TGTGCCTGGAGCGTAGCGGGGGGGCCTCGAAACATTCAGTACTTC,CAWSVAGGPRNIQYF
-,TRBV24-1,TRBJ2-1,TRBD2,TGTGCCACCAGTGATTTAGCGGGAGAATACAATGAGCAGTTCTTC,CATSDLAGEYNEQFF
-,TRBV29-1,TRBJ2-1,-,TGCAGCGTTGTAAGCAGCGGAAGCTCCTACAATGAGCAGTTCTTC,CSVVSSGSSYNEQFF
-,TRBV11-2,TRBJ1-1,-,TGTGCCAGCAGCATTCGACAGTGGAACACTGAAGCTTTCTTT,CASSIRQWNTEAFF
-,TRBV2,TRBJ2-1,TRBD2,TGTGCCAGCCAGTCCGGGACTAGCGGCTACAATGAGCAGTTCTTC,CASQSGTSGYNEQFF
-,TRBV7-2,TRBJ1-1,TRBD1,TGTGCCAGCAGCTGGGACAGCCTGGCTAAAGAAGCTTTCTTT,CASSWDSLAKEAFF
-,TRBV5-4,TRBJ2-1,-,TGTGCCAGCAGCTTGTGGCAGGACTACAATGAGCAGTTCTTC,CASSLWQDYNEQFF
-,TRBV5-1,TRBJ2-7,-,TGCGCCAGCAGCTTCAAACCGGGCGAGCAGTACTTC,CASSFKPGEQYF
-,TRBV9,TRBJ2-1,-,TGTGCCAGCAGCGCAGGCGCTAGCGCTTACAATGAGCAGTTCTTC,CASSAGASAYNEQFF
-,TRBV27,TRBJ1-4,TRBD1,TGTGCCAGCAGTATAGGACAGGGGGCCGAAAAACTGTTTTTT,CASSIGQGAEKLFF
-,TRBV25-1,TRBJ2-1,TRBD2,TGTGCCAGCAGTGGTTTTAGCGGGAGCTCCTACAATGAGCAGTTCTTC,CASSGFSGSSYNEQFF
-,TRBV12-3/TRBV12-4,TRBJ1-6,-,TGTGCCAGCAGTCACGGGGATTCACCCCTCCACTTT,CASSHGDSPLHF
once,TRBV21-1,TRBJ2-7,-,TGTGCCAGCAGCCCTCGACAGAGCTACGAGCAGTACTTC,CASSPRQSYEQYF
-,TRBV24-1,TRBJ2-4,-,TGTGCCACCAGTGATTTGAACGAGGGAGACATTCAGTACTTC,CATSDLNEGDIQYF
-,TRBV10-2,TRBJ2-3,-,TGCGCCAGCACTACGGCAGATACGCAGTATTTT,CASTTADTQYF
-,TRBV27,TRBJ2-3,TRBD2,TGTGCCAGAGGCGGGGGACCAGAAGATACGCAGTATTTT,CARGGGPEDTQYF
-,TRBV5-4,TRBJ1-2,-,TGTGCCAGCAGCTTGTGGGAGTTAGATAACTATGGCTACACCTTC,CASSLWELDNYGYTF
once,TRBV27,TRBJ1-6,-,TGTGCCAGCACAGGCCTGCCGTGGTATAATAGTTCACCCCTCCACTTT,CASTGLPWYNSSPLHF